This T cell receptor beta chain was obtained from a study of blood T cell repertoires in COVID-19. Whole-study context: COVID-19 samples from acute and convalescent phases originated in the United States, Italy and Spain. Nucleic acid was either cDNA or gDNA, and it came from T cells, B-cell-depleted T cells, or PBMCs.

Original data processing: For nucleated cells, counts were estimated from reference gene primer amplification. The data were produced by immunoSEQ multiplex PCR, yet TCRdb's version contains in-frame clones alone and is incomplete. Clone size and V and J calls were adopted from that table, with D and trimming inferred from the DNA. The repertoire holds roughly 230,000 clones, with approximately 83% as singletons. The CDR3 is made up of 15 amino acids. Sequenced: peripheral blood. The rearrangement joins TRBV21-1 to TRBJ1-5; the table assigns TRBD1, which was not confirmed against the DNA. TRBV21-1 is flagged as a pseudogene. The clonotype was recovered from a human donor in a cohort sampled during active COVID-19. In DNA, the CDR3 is TGTGCCAGCAGCAAAGTTAGGACAGGGGATCAGCCCCAGCATTTT. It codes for CASSKVRTGDQPQHF.